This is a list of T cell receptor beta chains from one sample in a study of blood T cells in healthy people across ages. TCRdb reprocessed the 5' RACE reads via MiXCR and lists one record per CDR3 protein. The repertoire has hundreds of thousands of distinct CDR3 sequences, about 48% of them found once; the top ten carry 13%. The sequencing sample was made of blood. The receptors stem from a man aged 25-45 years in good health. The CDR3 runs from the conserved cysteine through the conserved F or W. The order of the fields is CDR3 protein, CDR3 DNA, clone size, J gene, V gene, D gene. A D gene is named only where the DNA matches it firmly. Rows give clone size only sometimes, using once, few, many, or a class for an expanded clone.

CAILPSGGVEGLRTDTQYF TGTGCCATCCTCCCAAGCGGGGGGGTCGAAGGGTTAAGGACAGATACGCAGTATTTT . TRBJ2-3 TRBV10-3 TRBD2
CSAGGGATAKNIQYF TGCAGTGCTGGGGGGGGGGCGACGGCCAAAAACATTCAGTACTTC . TRBJ2-4 TRBV20-1 .
CASRTRTSGGADEQFF TGTGCCAGCAGGACTCGGACTAGCGGGGGGGCTGATGAGCAGTTTTTC . TRBJ2-1 TRBV28 TRBD2
CASSALEGVKGGYTF TGTGCCAGCAGTGCCCTCGAGGGGGTAAAAGGCGGCTACACCTTC once TRBJ1-2 TRBV27 .
CASSPRGFSSYEQYF TGTGCCAGCAGTCCCCGGGGCTTTAGCTCCTACGAGCAGTACTTC . TRBJ2-7 TRBV11-1 .
CASSQETFTEAFF TGCGCCAGCAGCCAAGAAACATTCACTGAAGCTTTCTTT many TRBJ1-1 TRBV4-1 .
CASSPTGLGEQFF TGTGCCAGCAGTCCGACAGGGTTGGGTGAGCAGTTCTTC few TRBJ2-1 TRBV7-2 TRBD1
CSVAGQGNEKLFF TGCAGCGTTGCGGGACAGGGCAATGAAAAACTGTTTTTT once TRBJ1-4 TRBV29-1 TRBD1
CASSFSGGARNTDTQYF TGTGCCAGCAGTTTTAGCGGGGGGGCCAGGAACACAGATACGCAGTATTTT . TRBJ2-3 TRBV12-3/TRBV12-4 TRBD2
CASSRVAGHTDTQYF TGTGCCAGTAGTAGGGTAGCGGGGCACACAGATACGCAGTATTTT once TRBJ2-3 TRBV19 TRBD2
CASSDPGQGHTQYF TGTGCCAGCTCAGACCCGGGACAGGGACATACGCAGTATTTT . TRBJ2-3 TRBV18 TRBD1
CASSQPGVSYEQYF TGTGCCAGCAGCCAACCCGGAGTCTCCTACGAGCAGTACTTC . TRBJ2-7 TRBV4-2 .
CSADQSLRGYTF TGCAGTGCTGACCAGTCCTTACGGGGCTACACCTTC . TRBJ1-2 TRBV20-1 .
CASSYGLYQATQYF TGTGCCAGCAGTTACGGACTATACCAGGCGACCCAGTACTTC . TRBJ2-5 TRBV6-5 .
CASNRPGGPTQYF TGTGCCAGCAATAGACCAGGGGGGCCAACGCAGTATTTT . TRBJ2-3 TRBV11-2 .
CASRWGPADTQYF TGTGCCAGCAGATGGGGACCCGCAGATACGCAGTATTTT . TRBJ2-3 TRBV27 .
CASSVTGSGANVLTF TGTGCCAGCAGTGTGACAGGGTCTGGGGCCAACGTCCTGACTTTC . TRBJ2-6 TRBV25-1 TRBD1
CASRLTSGGPSDGANVLTF TGCGCCAGCAGACTAACTAGCGGGGGGCCATCCGATGGGGCCAACGTCCTGACTTTC . TRBJ2-6 TRBV5-1 TRBD2
CSVHADGTPEGRPQHF TGCAGTGTCCACGCCGACGGGACACCGGAGGGGAGGCCCCAGCATTTT few TRBJ1-5 TRBV20-1 .
CASSLARGGLISYEQYF TGCGCCAGCAGCTTGGCGCGCGGGGGACTTATTTCCTACGAGCAGTACTTC . TRBJ2-7 TRBV5-1 TRBD2
CASRNRGDQPQHF TGTGCCAGCAGGAACAGGGGGGATCAGCCCCAGCATTTT . TRBJ1-5 TRBV6-5 TRBD1
CTSSRTENTEAFF TGTACCAGCAGTCGGACAGAGAACACTGAAGCTTTCTTT . TRBJ1-1 TRBV6-5 .
CASSRRGGPVNEQFF TGTGCCAGCAGTCGTAGGGGGGGACCTGTCAATGAGCAGTTCTTC . TRBJ2-1 TRBV12-3/TRBV12-4 .
CASSQFKGANVLTF TGTGCCAGCAGCCAATTTAAAGGGGCCAACGTCCTGACTTTC . TRBJ2-6 TRBV7-3 .
CASRGQGTSYSDTQYF TGTGCCAGCAGAGGCCAGGGGACGAGTTATTCAGATACGCAGTATTTT . TRBJ2-3 TRBV12-3/TRBV12-4 .
CASSFRVEGTEAFF TGTGCCAGCAGTTTTAGGGTTGAGGGCACTGAAGCTTTCTTT many TRBJ1-1 TRBV12-3/TRBV12-4 .
CASSQAGGLYNEQFF TGTGCCAGCAGCCAGGCGGGGGGACTTTACAATGAGCAGTTCTTC . TRBJ2-1 TRBV3-1 TRBD2
CSVEGLPSSYNEQFF TGCAGCGTTGAAGGCCTTCCTAGCTCCTACAATGAGCAGTTCTTC . TRBJ2-1 TRBV29-1 .
CSASAGETQYF TGCAGTGCTAGTGCGGGAGAGACCCAGTACTTC . TRBJ2-5 TRBV20-1 .
CSVAEAGEFGSPLHF TGCAGCGTCGCGGAAGCAGGGGAATTCGGCTCACCCCTCCACTTT once TRBJ1-6 TRBV29-1 .
CASSQDTASTYNEQFF TGCGCCAGCAGCCAAGATACGGCTAGCACCTACAATGAGCAGTTCTTC few TRBJ2-1 TRBV4-3 .
CASSFGQSSRTQYF TGTGCCAGCAGCTTTGGACAGAGCTCTAGGACCCAGTACTTC . TRBJ2-5 TRBV7-9 .
CSARDPRAPNQPQHF TGCAGTGCTAGAGATCCCAGGGCCCCCAATCAGCCCCAGCATTTT . TRBJ1-5 TRBV20-1 .
CASSSQQVPGRYTF TGTGCCAGCAGTTCCCAACAAGTACCCGGGCGCTACACCTTC . TRBJ1-2 TRBV2 .
CASTQGAGGWVTEAFF TGTGCCAGCACCCAAGGGGCAGGGGGTTGGGTCACTGAAGCTTTCTTT . TRBJ1-1 TRBV28 TRBD1
CSARPGGAVATDTQYF TGCAGTGCTAGGCCCGGAGGGGCAGTTGCAACAGATACGCAGTATTTT many TRBJ2-3 TRBV20-1 .
CASSTGLRGYTF TGTGCCAGCAGCACAGGGCTGCGTGGCTACACCTTC few TRBJ1-2 TRBV9 .